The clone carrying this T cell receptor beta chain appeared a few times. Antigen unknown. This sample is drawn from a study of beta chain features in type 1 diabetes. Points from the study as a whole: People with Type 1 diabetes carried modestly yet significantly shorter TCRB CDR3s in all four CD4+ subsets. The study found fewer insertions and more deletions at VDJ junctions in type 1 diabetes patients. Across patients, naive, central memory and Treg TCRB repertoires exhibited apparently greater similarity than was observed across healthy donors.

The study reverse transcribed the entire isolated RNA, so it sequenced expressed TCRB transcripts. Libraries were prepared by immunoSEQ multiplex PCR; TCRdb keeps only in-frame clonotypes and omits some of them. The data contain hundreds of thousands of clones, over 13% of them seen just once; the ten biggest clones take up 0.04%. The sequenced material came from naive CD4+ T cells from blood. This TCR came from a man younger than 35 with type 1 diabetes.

Written as DNA, the CDR3 is TGTGCCAGCAGCTTAGCAACAGGTTATAATTCACCCCTCCACTTT. This encodes CASSLATGYNSPLHF. The chain couples TRBV7-9 to TRBJ1-6; weak D call: TRBD1 (5 bases). Germline V gene sequence: CDR1 SEHNR, CDR2 FQNEAQ (reference sequence). V gave up 0 bases and J gave up 4 bases, with 7 bases separating them. CDR3 length: 15 amino acids.